The 17 T cell receptor beta chains below come from one sample, sequenced in a study of T cell responses to AZD1222 COVID-19 vaccine. Clones were read by immunoSEQ multiplex PCR, and TCRdb kept only the in-frame ones, dropping some. In the table there are roughly 130,000 clones, approximately 85% of which are singletons. The specimen comprised peripheral blood, sampled on day 0 of MenACWY control vaccination. These receptors were obtained from an adult in good health.

The rearrangement links TRBV5-4 to TRBJ1-1; no firm D call. CDR1 SGHNT and CDR2 YYREEE come from the germline V gene (reference sequence). This CDR3 has 15 residues. The germline V and J ends were trimmed by 3 bases and 0 bases, with 12 bases remaining between them. The CDR3 is CASSSYSNLNTEAFF. As DNA, the CDR3 is TGTGCCAGCAGCTCCTACAGTAATTTGAACACTGAAGCTTTCTTT.

The chain couples TRBV7-3 to TRBJ2-5, with 7 bases lining up with TRBD2. J was trimmed by 4 bases and V by 3 bases; bases with no gene match: 11. The CDR3 extends over 16 amino acids. The germline gives CDR1 SGHTA, CDR2 FQGTGA. The CDR3 reads CASSLVGGSARETQYF. The CDR3 nucleotides are TGTGCCAGCAGCTTGGTAGGCGGGAGTGCCAGAGAGACCCAGTACTTC.

The rearrangement uses TRBV30 and TRBJ2-2; TRBD2 is a possible D gene (7 bases). The CDR3 runs 13 residues. The V end was cut by 5 bases, the J end by 7 bases, with 14 bases between. CDR1 is GTSNPN, CDR2 SVGIG, per germline (reference sequence). CDR3 sequence reads: CAWGRGGGGELFF. Here the CDR3 DNA reads TGTGCCTGGGGTAGGGGGGGAGGCGGGGAGCTGTTTTTT.

This chain joins TRBV19 and TRBJ2-3, with 7 nucleotides matching TRBD2. V shed 6 bases, J shed 1 base, and the junction held 4 bases outside the gene matches. Germline lookup yields CDR1 LNHDA and CDR2 SQIVND (reference sequence). The CDR3 is 14 amino acids. The CDR3, as DNA: TGTGCCAGTAGAAGGGACTACGGCACAGATACGCAGTATTTT. Translation: CASRRDYGTDTQYF.

The chain is built from TRBV19 and TRBJ1-2; D is unclear. V lost 3 bases to trimming and J lost 0 bases, with 8 bases between them. The CDR3 consists of 14 residues. Germline V gives CDR1 LNHDA, CDR2 SQIVND (reference sequence). The CDR3 DNA follows: TGTGCCAGTAGTATTTTCGGCGCTAACTATGGCTACACCTTC. Protein product: CASSIFGANYGYTF.

The genes are TRBV27 and TRBJ2-5; D may be TRBD2 (6 bases). This CDR3 region has 14 residues. V lost 4 bases, J lost 7 bases, and 16 bases lay in between. Germline loops: CDR1 MNHEY, CDR2 SMNVEV (reference sequence). The CDR3 nucleotides are TGTGCCAGCAGTTCTTTCGGGACTCAGGGGACCCAGTACTTC. Its protein is CASSSFGTQGTQYF.

The J gene is TRBJ2-2, the V gene TRBV24-1, with D uncertain. The CDR3 consists of 15 residues. The germline CDR1 and CDR2 sequences are KGHDR and SFDVKD. V lost 5 bases, J lost 0 bases, and 9 bases lay in between. CDR3 residues: CATSALPPNTGELFF. CDR3 coding DNA: TGTGCCACCAGTGCCCTCCCGCCGAACACCGGGGAGCTGTTTTTT.

This clone was counted once. The chain carries TRBV27 and TRBJ2-7; D might be TRBD1 or TRBD2, each matching 5 bases. Deletions cut 0 bases from V and 1 base from J, with 10 bases between. CDR1 is MNHEY, CDR2 SMNVEV, per germline (reference sequence). The CDR3 is made up of 15 amino acids. CDR3 protein: CASSLSGDLSYEQYF. CDR3 in DNA: TGTGCCAGCAGTTTATCCGGGGACCTTTCCTACGAGCAGTACTTC.

The CDR3 is CASSLTGLEGADTQYF. Written as DNA, the CDR3 is TGCGCCAGCAGCTTGACCGGACTAGAGGGGGCAGATACGCAGTATTTT. The chain employs TRBV5-1 and TRBJ2-3; D possibly corresponds to TRBD2 (7 bases). Trimming took 1 base from V and 4 from J, leaving 16 bases between them. Germline V CDR1 and CDR2: SGHRS, YFSETQ. The CDR3 covers 16 residues.

The chain recombines TRBV18 with TRBJ2-1; a possible D gene is TRBD1 (5 bases). Germline CDR1 KGHSH, CDR2 LQKENI. This CDR3 has 14 residues. V lost 6 bases and J 2 bases, leaving 11 bases between the germline ends. The CDR3 region has the DNA TGTGCCAGCTCGACCCAGGGCGCCTACAATGAGCAGTTCTTC. This encodes CASSTQGAYNEQFF.

This chain links TRBV6-1 with TRBJ1-2; TRBD1 aligns across 8 bases. CDR1 is MNHNS and CDR2 is SASEGT in the germline V gene. The V gene end was trimmed by 0 bases and the J gene end by 4 bases; junction bases not matched to a gene: 7. This CDR3 is 16 amino acids long. DNA for the CDR3: TGTGCCAGCAGTGAAGCGACCGGACAGGGAGCCTATGGCTACACCTTC. Its translation is CASSEATGQGAYGYTF.

The rearrangement links TRBV10-3 to TRBJ2-7; D is unclear. Trimming took 11 bases from V and 2 from J, leaving 10 bases between them. This CDR3 is 11 amino acids long. The germline V gene encodes CDR1 ENHRY and CDR2 SYGVKD. The CDR3 sequence is CAFGTTYEQYF. The CDR3 nucleotides are TGTGCCTTCGGCACGACCTACGAGCAGTACTTC.

The CDR3, as DNA: TGTGCCAGCAGTTTTGGGCAATGGGGCACTGAAGCTTTCTTT. It is translated as CASSFGQWGTEAFF. This chain joins TRBV28 and TRBJ1-1, with D unresolved. V lost 3 bases and J 4 bases, leaving 12 bases between the germline ends. The CDR3 is made up of 14 amino acids. Germline-derived CDR1 and CDR2 are MDHEN and SYDVKM.

This clone turned up a few times. The V gene is TRBV19, the J gene TRBJ1-5; D is possibly TRBD1 (6 bases). In germline, CDR1 is LNHDA, CDR2 SQIVND (reference sequence). Trimming removed 6 bases from V and 4 bases from J, with 16 bases in between. The CDR3 is 15 residues long. The CDR3 here is CASRGGDRHNQPQHF. The CDR3 region has the DNA TGTGCCAGTAGGGGCGGAGACAGGCATAATCAGCCCCAGCATTTT.

The count of this clone is one. V usage is TRBV7-9 and J usage is TRBJ2-7, with D possibly being TRBD2 (6 bases). CDR1 and CDR2 (germline): SEHNR, FQNEAQ (reference sequence). The CDR3 has 13 residues. V was cut by 8 bases and J by 6 bases, with 17 bases left in between. The CDR3 loop is CASRAGQRLEQYF. Written as DNA, the CDR3 is TGTGCCAGCCGCGCGGGGCAGAGGCTCGAGCAGTACTTC.

The chain carries TRBV5-1 and TRBJ2-7; possibly TRBD1 or TRBD2 for D (5 bases each). The germline V gene has CDR1 SGHRS and CDR2 YFSETQ. The germline V and J ends were trimmed by 0 bases and 0 bases, with 13 bases remaining between them. This CDR3 has 16 amino acids. CDR3 region: CASSLGGTAISYEQYF. The CDR3 region has the DNA TGCGCCAGCAGCTTGGGTGGGACGGCCATCTCCTACGAGCAGTACTTC.

This clone was seen only once. The CDR3 protein is CAWSIPGTGGNQPQHF. The CDR3 nucleotides read TGTGCCTGGAGTATCCCCGGGACAGGAGGCAATCAGCCCCAGCATTTT. The chain couples TRBV30 to TRBJ1-5; TRBD1 agrees at 8 bases. CDR3 size: 16 residues. V lost 2 bases to trimming and J lost 2 bases; unmatched junction nucleotides: 8. Per the germline V gene, CDR1 is GTSNPN and CDR2 is SVGIG (reference sequence). Filled out from reference TRBV30 and TRBJ1-5, the complete variable domain reads SQTIHQWPATLVQPVGSPLSLECTVEGTSNPNLYWYRQAAGRGLQLLFYSVGIGQISSEVPQNLSASRPQDRQFILSSKKLLLSDSGFYLCAWSIPGTGGNQPQHFGDGTRLSIL.